Sequencing of this T cell receptor (delta chain) was carried out in a study of Vδ1+ human thymocytes. Study-level findings and limits: Despite high sort purity, roughly 19% of thymic T cell receptor delta sequences were Vdelta2. In the thymus, TRG and TRD repertoires looked highly polyclonal with Gaussian CDR3 lengths.

Thymocytes were sorted as CD3+ TCRVdelta1+ TCRVdelta2- after alphabeta T cell depletion. Germline assignment: CDR1 TSWWSYY and CDR2 QGS. Trimming shortened V by 3 bases and J by 2 bases, and 37 bases separated the two germline ends. This CDR3 has 23 amino acids. Sequences come from RNA converted to cDNA by reverse transcription. CDR3 amplicons came from multiplex PCR with pooled V-gene forward and constant-region reverse primers. TCRdb fed the multiplex PCR reads to CATT. Among about 53,000 delta-chain clones, approximately 16% were seen once, and the ten largest hold around 0.37%. A few counts support this clone. What it binds is not known.

The specimen was Vdelta1+ gamma-delta thymocytes from the thymus. Regarding subset: FACS-sorted CD3+ TCRalphabeta- TCRVdelta1+ TCRVdelta2- thymocytes. The origin of this receptor is a girl in the first two years of life who had congenital heart surgery. The gene calls are TRDV1 and TRDJ1; tentatively, D is TRDD2 (7 bases). DNA for the CDR3: TGTGCTCTTGGGGACCCTTTTCCTACGAGGGGGCCTGCGTCAGAGGGGGGAACCGATAAACTCATCTTT. Its protein product is CALGDPFPTRGPASEGGTDKLIF.